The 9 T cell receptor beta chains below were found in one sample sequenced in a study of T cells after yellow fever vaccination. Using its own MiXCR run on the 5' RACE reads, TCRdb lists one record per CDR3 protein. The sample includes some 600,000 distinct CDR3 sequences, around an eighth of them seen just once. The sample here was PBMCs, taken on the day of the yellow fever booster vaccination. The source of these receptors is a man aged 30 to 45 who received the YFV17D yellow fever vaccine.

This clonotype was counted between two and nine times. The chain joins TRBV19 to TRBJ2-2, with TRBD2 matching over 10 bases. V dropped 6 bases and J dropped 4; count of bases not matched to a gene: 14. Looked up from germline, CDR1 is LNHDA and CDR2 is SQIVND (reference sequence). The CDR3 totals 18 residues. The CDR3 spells CASRPPLQSGRGTGELFF. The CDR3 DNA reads TGTGCCAGTAGACCACCCCTTCAGAGCGGGAGGGGCACCGGGGAGCTGTTTTTT.

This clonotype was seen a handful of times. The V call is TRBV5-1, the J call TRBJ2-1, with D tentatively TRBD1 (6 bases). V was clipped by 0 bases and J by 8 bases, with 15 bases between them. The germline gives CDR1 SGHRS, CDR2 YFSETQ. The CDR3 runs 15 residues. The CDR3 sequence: CASSLGDTARDEQFF. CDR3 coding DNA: TGCGCCAGCAGCTTGGGGGACACAGCCAGGGATGAGCAGTTCTTC.

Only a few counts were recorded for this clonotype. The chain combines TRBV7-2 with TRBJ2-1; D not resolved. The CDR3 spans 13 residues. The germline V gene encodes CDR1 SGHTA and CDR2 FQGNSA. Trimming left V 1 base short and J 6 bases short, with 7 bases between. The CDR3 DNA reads TGTGCCAGCAGCTTAGGGGCTAGCAATGAGCAGTTCTTC. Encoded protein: CASSLGASNEQFF.

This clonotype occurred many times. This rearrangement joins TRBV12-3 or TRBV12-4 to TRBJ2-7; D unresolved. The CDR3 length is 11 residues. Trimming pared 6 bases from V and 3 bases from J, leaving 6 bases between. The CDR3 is CASRLNYEQYF. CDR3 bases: TGTGCCAGCAGGTTGAACTACGAGCAGTACTTC.

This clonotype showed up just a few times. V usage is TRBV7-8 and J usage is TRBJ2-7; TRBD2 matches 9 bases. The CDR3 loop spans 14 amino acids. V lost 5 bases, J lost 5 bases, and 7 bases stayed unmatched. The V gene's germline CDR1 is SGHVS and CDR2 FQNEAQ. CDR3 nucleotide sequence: TGTGCCAGCAGCAAAGCCGGGACTAGCAACGAGCAGTACTTC. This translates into CASSKAGTSNEQYF.

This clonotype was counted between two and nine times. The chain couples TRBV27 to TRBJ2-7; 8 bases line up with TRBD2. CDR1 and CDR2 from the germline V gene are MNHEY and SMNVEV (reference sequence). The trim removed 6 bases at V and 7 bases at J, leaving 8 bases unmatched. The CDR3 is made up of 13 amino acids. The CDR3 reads CASSLGRGGEQYF. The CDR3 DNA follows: TGTGCCAGCAGCCTTGGACGGGGGGGGGAGCAGTACTTC.

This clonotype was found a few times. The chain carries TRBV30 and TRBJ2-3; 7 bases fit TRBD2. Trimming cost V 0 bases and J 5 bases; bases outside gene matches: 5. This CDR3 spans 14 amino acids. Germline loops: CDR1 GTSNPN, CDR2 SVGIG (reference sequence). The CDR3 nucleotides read TGTGCCTGGAGTGTAGGTGGGGGGGGAGATACGCAGTATTTT. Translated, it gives CAWSVGGGGDTQYF. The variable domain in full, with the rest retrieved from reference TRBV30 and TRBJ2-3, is SQTIHQWPATLVQPVGSPLSLECTVEGTSNPNLYWYRQAAGRGLQLLFYSVGIGQISSEVPQNLSASRPQDRQFILSSKKLLLSDSGFYLCAWSVGGGGDTQYFGPGTRLTVL.

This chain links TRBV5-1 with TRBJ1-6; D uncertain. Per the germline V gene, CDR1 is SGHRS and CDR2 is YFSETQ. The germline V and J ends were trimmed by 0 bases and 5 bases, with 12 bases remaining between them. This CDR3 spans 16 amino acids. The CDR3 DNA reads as TGCGCCAGCAGCTTGGTGGAGAATACGGATAATTCACCCCTCCACTTT. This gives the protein CASSLVENTDNSPLHF.

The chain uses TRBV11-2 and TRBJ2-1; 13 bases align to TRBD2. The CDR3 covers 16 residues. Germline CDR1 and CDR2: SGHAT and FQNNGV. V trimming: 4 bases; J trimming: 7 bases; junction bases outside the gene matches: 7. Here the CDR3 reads CASSSGVLAGGNEQFF. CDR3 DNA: TGTGCCAGCAGCTCGGGGGTACTAGCGGGAGGGAATGAGCAGTTCTTC.